The 13 T cell receptor beta chains below come from one sample, sequenced in a study of blood T cell repertoires in COVID-19. Assay: immunoSEQ multiplex PCR; the TCRdb copy retains only in-frame clones and omits some. The sample holds roughly 110,000 clones; roughly four fifths are singletons and the top ten take less than 11%. Sequencing was performed on peripheral blood. All receptors come from a human donor in a cohort sampled during active COVID-19.

The rearrangement joins TRBV28 to TRBJ1-2; 10 bases line up with TRBD1. Germline trimming cut 6 bases from V and 4 bases from J; bases unmatched to any gene: 5. CDR1 MDHEN and CDR2 SYDVKM come from the germline V gene. The CDR3 sequence is 14 residues long. CDR3 nucleotides: TGTGCCAGCAGCCGGGGACAGGGGAGCTATGGCTACACCTTC. This sequence encodes CASSRGQGSYGYTF.

The chain links TRBV6-6 to TRBJ1-1; the match to TRBD1 covers 9 bases. Losses at the gene ends were 6 bases for V and 3 bases for J; bases not matched to a gene: 8. The CDR3 has 15 residues. Germline V lookup: CDR1 MNHNY, CDR2 SVGAGI (reference sequence). Here the CDR3 DNA reads TGTGCCAGCAGGAACGGACAGGGGAGGGACACTGAAGCTTTCTTT. Its protein product is CASRNGQGRDTEAFF.

This chain joins TRBV5-5 and TRBJ1-2; 9 bases are a match to TRBD1. V dropped 1 base and J dropped 3; count of bases not matched to a gene: 1. The germline V gene encodes CDR1 SGHKS and CDR2 YYEKEE (reference sequence). The CDR3 length is 14 residues. CDR3 in amino acids: CASSLRDRDYGYTF. The CDR3, as DNA: TGTGCCAGCAGCTTGAGGGACAGGGACTATGGCTACACCTTC.

This chain uses TRBV7-6 with TRBJ1-1; no reliable D call. V lost 5 bases and J lost 1, with 14 bases in between. The CDR3 has 15 amino acids. The germline gives CDR1 SGHVS, CDR2 FNYEAQ. CDR3 DNA: TGTGCCAGCAGCCCCGATCTCAGTCCGAACACTGAAGCTTTCTTT. Translation: CASSPDLSPNTEAFF.

This clone was counted once. The genes are TRBV9 and TRBJ1-2; 9 nucleotides agree with TRBD1. The CDR3 is 14 residues long. Germline values: CDR1 SGDLS, CDR2 YYNGEE. The V gene end was trimmed by 4 bases and the J gene end by 6 bases; junction bases not matched to a gene: 7. The CDR3 reads CASSSTGGLHGYTF. In nucleotides, the CDR3 is TGTGCCAGCAGCTCGACAGGGGGTTTGCATGGCTACACCTTC.

This clone was observed a few times. In DNA form, the CDR3 reads TGTGCCAGCAGCCCCCGCGAGGGCTCTGGAAACACCATATATTTT. Its protein is CASSPREGSGNTIYF. This chain links TRBV7-8 with TRBJ1-3; D is uncertain. CDR3 length equals 15 residues. V lost 5 bases and J lost 0, with 11 bases in between. Germline V CDR1 and CDR2: SGHVS, FQNEAQ. Supplemented by reference TRBV7-8 and TRBJ1-3, the full variable domain reads GAGVSQSPRYKVAKRGQDVALRCDPISGHVSLFWYQQALGQGPEFLTYFQNEAQLDKSGLPSDRFFAERPEGSVSTLKIQRTQQEDSAVYLCASSPREGSGNTIYFGEGSWLTVV.

This sequence joins TRBV7-9 and TRBJ2-5, with TRBD1 matching 8 bases. The V segment lost 8 bases and the J segment 5 bases; nucleotides outside the gene matches: 16. The CDR3 is 16 amino acids. From germline, CDR1 is SEHNR and CDR2 FQNEAQ (reference sequence). The CDR3 loop reads CASVARGRGRQETQYF. CDR3 DNA sequence: TGTGCCAGCGTAGCAAGGGGCAGGGGGCGTCAGGAGACCCAGTACTTC.

J is TRBJ1-5 and V is TRBV28; D is uncertain. Per the germline V gene, CDR1 is MDHEN and CDR2 is SYDVKM. The CDR3 loop spans 15 amino acids. V lost 3 bases and J 0 bases, leaving 9 bases between the germline ends. The CDR3 coding sequence is TGTGCCAGCAGTTTCACAGAAAATAGCAATCAGCCCCAGCATTTT. Translated, it gives CASSFTENSNQPQHF.

The chain employs TRBV6-1 and TRBJ2-7; D gene unclear. V lost 1 base, J lost 3 bases, and 13 bases lay in between. Per germline, CDR1 MNHNS and CDR2 SASEGT. The CDR3 is made up of 15 amino acids. The CDR3 sequence is CASSEVVTTHYEQYF. The CDR3 DNA is TGTGCCAGCAGTGAAGTCGTGACAACCCACTACGAGCAGTACTTC.

The CDR3 DNA sequence: TGTGCCAGCACAGGGGGCGCGGATCAGCCCCAGCATTTT. This sequence encodes CASTGGADQPQHF. This chain links TRBV27 with TRBJ1-5; 8 nucleotides line up with TRBD1. Germline-derived CDR1 and CDR2 are MNHEY and SMNVEV (reference sequence). V trimming: 7 bases; J trimming: 5 bases; junction bases outside the gene matches: 4. The CDR3 has 13 amino acids.

This clone was counted once. The chain employs TRBV19 and TRBJ2-7; 13 bases align to TRBD2. Trimming cost V 4 bases and J 1 base; bases outside gene matches: 7. Germline V gene lookup returns CDR1 LNHDA and CDR2 SQIVND (reference sequence). This CDR3 region has 17 residues. The DNA for the CDR3 is TGTGCCAGTAGTACGATCGGACTAGCGGGAGATTCCTACGAGCAGTACTTC. Residues: CASSTIGLAGDSYEQYF.

The chain couples TRBV28 to TRBJ2-3; possible D gene TRBD1, 6 bases. The CDR3 consists of 13 residues. Trimming left V 5 bases short and J 7 bases short, with 13 bases between. Germline assignment: CDR1 MDHEN and CDR2 SYDVKM. CDR3 sequence reads: CASSGGQIHTQYF. The CDR3 DNA follows: TGTGCCAGCAGTGGAGGACAGATACATACGCAGTATTTT.

The rearrangement joins TRBV24-1 to TRBJ1-4, with a possible D match to TRBD1 (6 bases). The J call may be mistaken, given a closer DNA end match to TRBJ2-2. There are 15 residues in the CDR3. Per the germline V gene, CDR1 is KGHDR and CDR2 is SFDVKD. The CDR3 reads CATSDSSGVGTELFF. CDR3 nucleotides: TGTGCCACCAGTGATTCCTCAGGGGTGGGAACGGAGCTGTTTTTT.